This passage covers 24 T cell receptor beta chains from one sample sequenced in a study of OX40 agonist ivuxolimab in advanced cancers. The protocol used for the library was the immunoSEQ multiplex PCR assay. What TCRdb holds here is the immuneACCESS table cut down to in-frame rearrangements. Part of the clones is not present; checked against another copy, under half of the missing clones reflect an unresolved V gene, and the others are unexplained. The sample contains around 100,000 clones, roughly 91% of them found a single time. 2.6% of the sample is taken by the ten largest. This sample comprised CD4+ or CD8+ T cells sorted from blood, obtained in a trial of the OX40 agonist ivuxolimab. The receptors shown here come from an adult with an advanced solid tumor such as melanoma, head and neck, liver or kidney cancer.

The chain combines TRBV4-2 with TRBJ2-7; D remains ambiguous. CDR1 LGHNA and CDR2 YNFKEQ come from the germline V gene. The CDR3 totals 16 residues. Trimming took 4 bases from V and 0 from J, leaving 16 bases between them. In nucleotides, the CDR3 is TGTGCCAGCAGCCCTTCTAACTACCGAAGCTCCTACGAGCAGTACTTC. Protein sequence: CASSPSNYRSSYEQYF.

The rearrangement links TRBV9 to TRBJ2-6; D is uncertain. Germline CDR1 SGDLS, CDR2 YYNGEE. V gave up 0 bases and J gave up 4 bases, with 11 bases separating them. This CDR3 is built from 16 residues. The chain's CDR3 is CASSVGWSSGANVLTF. Written as DNA, the CDR3 is TGTGCCAGCAGCGTAGGGTGGAGCTCCGGGGCCAACGTCCTGACTTTC.

This chain links TRBV11-3 with TRBJ2-1, with D perhaps matching TRBD1 or TRBD2 (6 bases each). The V end lost 8 bases, the J end lost 7 bases, and 27 bases lay between the germline ends. Germline V gene sequence: CDR1 SGHNT, CDR2 YENEEA. This CDR3 is built from 17 residues. CDR3 protein: CASHIGGQGHMGNEQFF. CDR3 DNA sequence: TGTGCCAGCCACATTGGGGGGCAGGGTCATATGGGGAATGAGCAGTTCTTC.

There are a few counts of this clone. This chain uses TRBV7-9 with TRBJ1-2, with TRBD1 as a possible D gene (5 bases). This CDR3 spans 11 amino acids. Germline lookup yields CDR1 SEHNR and CDR2 FQNEAQ (reference sequence). V dropped 10 bases and J dropped 8 bases, with 14 bases sitting between them. CDR3 sequence (DNA): TGTGCCATGATAGGGCCAGGGGGCTACACCTTC. Its translation is CAMIGPGGYTF.

The V call is TRBV28, the J call TRBJ1-1; a possible D gene is TRBD1 (5 bases). The CDR3 is 14 residues long. Trimming removed 6 bases at V and 5 bases at J, with 16 bases between. The germline CDR1 and CDR2 sequences are MDHEN and SYDVKM. The CDR3 loop is CASSSGHKGTEAFF. Written as DNA, the CDR3 is TGTGCCAGCAGCTCTGGACACAAGGGTACTGAAGCTTTCTTT. Drawing the rest from reference TRBV28 and TRBJ1-1, the complete variable domain is DVKVTQSSRYLVKRTGEKVFLECVQDMDHENMFWYRQDPGLGLRLIYFSYDVKMKEKGDIPEGYSVSREKKERFSLILESASTNQTSMYLCASSSGHKGTEAFFGQGTRLTVV.

DNA for the CDR3: TGTGCCAGCAGCGGAATGGGGACAGATACGCAGTATTTT. Translating gives CASSGMGTDTQYF. The V call is TRBV9, the J call TRBJ2-3; no reliable D call. The germline V gene encodes CDR1 SGDLS and CDR2 YYNGEE. The germline V and J ends were trimmed by 3 bases and 3 bases, with 8 bases remaining between them. This CDR3 has 13 residues.

The CDR3 region is CASSTGLAGAETQYF. The CDR3 DNA follows: TGTGCCAGCAGCACCGGACTAGCGGGAGCGGAGACCCAGTACTTC. The chain has TRBV11-2 and TRBJ2-5; TRBD2 matches at 13 bases. Per germline, CDR1 SGHAT and CDR2 FQNNGV. The CDR3 sequence is 15 residues long. The V gene end was trimmed by 5 bases and the J gene end by 5 bases; junction bases not matched to a gene: 5.

This clone was counted a single time. This sequence joins TRBV2 and TRBJ1-4; TRBD1 might be the D (6 bases). Per germline, CDR1 SNHLY and CDR2 FYNNEI. This CDR3 is built from 14 residues. With 6 bases removed from V and 4 bases from J, the gap between germline ends came to 12 bases. The CDR3 DNA sequence: TGTGCCAGCAGCGGACAGTCCATTAATGAAAAACTGTTTTTT. Amino acids: CASSGQSINEKLFF.

A single count supports this clone. This chain links TRBV28 with TRBJ2-2; D gene unclear. This CDR3 spans 14 amino acids. Trimming cost V 1 base and J 2 bases, with 5 bases left between them. Looked up from germline, CDR1 is MDHEN and CDR2 is SYDVKM. The CDR3 DNA reads as TGTGCCAGCAGTTTATACGGAAACACCGGGGAGCTGTTTTTT. Translated, it gives CASSLYGNTGELFF.

Written as DNA, the CDR3 is TGTGCCAGCAGTGAGGGTCTAGACCGCTCAGAGCAGTACTTC. It codes for CASSEGLDRSEQYF. The chain links TRBV25-1 to TRBJ2-7; D not certain. V lost 3 bases to trimming and J lost 7 bases, with 16 bases between them. The CDR3 consists of 14 residues. From germline, CDR1 is MGHDK and CDR2 SYGVNS.

The chain recombines TRBV5-1 with TRBJ2-1; 12 nucleotides agree with TRBD2. V trimming: 4 bases; J trimming: 0 bases; junction bases outside the gene matches: 8. The length of the CDR3 is 18 residues. CDR1 and CDR2 (germline): SGHRS, YFSETQ. The CDR3 nucleotides read TGCGCCAGCAGCCAAACTAGCGGGAGGACCCTCTCCTACAATGAGCAGTTCTTC. Its protein is CASSQTSGRTLSYNEQFF.

This clone was found once. The rearrangement joins TRBV6-5 to TRBJ2-2, with 9 bases that match TRBD2. The CDR3 consists of 16 residues. Unmatched junction bases numbered 12, after V lost 0 bases and J lost 13 bases. The germline V gene encodes CDR1 MNHEY and CDR2 SVGAGI. CDR3 nucleotide sequence: TGTGCCAGCAGTTACTCGATCGGTAGCGGGGGAGGTGGGCTGTTTTTT. This translates into CASSYSIGSGGGGLFF.

The table lists this clone with a count of one. This rearrangement joins TRBV18 to TRBJ2-7; perhaps TRBD2 as D (6 bases). The CDR3 is made up of 15 amino acids. V was pared by 0 bases and J by 2 bases, with 11 bases between. Germline CDR1 KGHSH, CDR2 LQKENI. This chain's CDR3 is CASSPPNSGTYEQYF. CDR3 in DNA: TGTGCCAGCTCACCACCGAATAGCGGAACCTACGAGCAGTACTTC.

The rearrangement links TRBV4-1 to TRBJ1-1; D is undetermined. The CDR3 spans 13 residues. Trimming took off 3 bases at V and 7 bases at J, with 12 bases between the two ends. Per the germline V gene, CDR1 is MGHRA and CDR2 is YSYEKL. The CDR3 DNA is TGCGCCAGCAGCCACGGGATTACCGGTGAAGCTTTCTTT. It codes for CASSHGITGEAFF.

The table lists this clone with a count of one. V and J are TRBV5-1 and TRBJ1-6; possible D gene TRBD1, 6 bases. V shed 0 bases and J shed 9 bases, with 16 bases lying between them. Looked up from germline, CDR1 is SGHRS and CDR2 is YFSETQ. The CDR3 contains 16 residues. The CDR3 nucleotides read TGCGCCAGCAGCTTGGCGGGGGCGACCTATGGTTCACCCCTCCACTTT. Encoded protein: CASSLAGATYGSPLHF.

Notes on this clone: Other DNA sequences in this sample translate to the same CDR3. The genes are TRBV30 and TRBJ1-2, with 10 bases that match TRBD1. The V and J ends lost 5 bases and 7 bases, in that order; junction bases with no gene match: 4. CDR1 is GTSNPN and CDR2 is SVGIG in the germline V gene (reference sequence). The CDR3 has 12 amino acids. The DNA for the CDR3 is TGTGCCTGGGGACAGGGGGTGGGTGGCTACACCTTC. It specifies CAWGQGVGGYTF.

The rearrangement joins TRBV6-5 to TRBJ1-2, with D maybe TRBD1 (5 bases). Germline V gives CDR1 MNHEY, CDR2 SVGAGI. The CDR3 contains 15 residues. Trimming cost V 2 bases and J 2 bases, with 12 bases left between them. CDR3 DNA sequence: TGTGCCAGCAGTTACGTAGGGGAAGGAAACTATGGCTACACCTTC. Translating it yields CASSYVGEGNYGYTF.

J is TRBJ2-1 and V is TRBV28, with D perhaps assigned TRBD1 or TRBD2 (5 bases each). The germline CDR1 and CDR2 sequences are MDHEN and SYDVKM. V was pared by 2 bases and J by 6 bases, with 14 bases between. CDR3 length: 15 residues. In nucleotides, the CDR3 is TGTGCCAGCAGTTTAGAGAGTCCAGGGAGCAATGAGCAGTTCTTC. Its protein is CASSLESPGSNEQFF.

This chain uses TRBV21-1 with TRBJ2-1; the table names TRBD1, a call not compared with the DNA. TRBV21-1 is deemed a pseudogene. There are 19 residues in the CDR3. CDR3 DNA sequence: TGTGCCAGCAGCAAAGAGGCACTGGGAGGACAGGTCTTAGTTGGTGAGCAGTTCTTC. As protein: CASSKEALGGQVLVGEQFF.

This chain connects TRBV10-1 to TRBJ2-2, with D maybe TRBD2 (5 bases). The V end lost 3 bases, the J end lost 4 bases, and 15 bases lay between the germline ends. From germline, CDR1 is WNHNN and CDR2 SYGVQD (reference sequence). The CDR3 extends over 16 amino acids. This CDR3 reads CASSDQGSGPTGELFF. CDR3 coding DNA: TGCGCCAGCAGTGACCAAGGAAGCGGTCCCACCGGGGAGCTGTTTTTT.

The chain couples TRBV5-1 to TRBJ2-7; D unresolved. The CDR3 totals 14 residues. Germline assignment: CDR1 SGHRS and CDR2 YFSETQ. The V end was cut by 6 bases, the J end by 3 bases, with 16 bases between. The CDR3 DNA follows: TGCGCCAGCACCCACGGTTTGAACGGCTACGAGCAGTACTTC. Encoded protein: CASTHGLNGYEQYF.

The chain combines TRBV7-8 with TRBJ2-7, with D unresolved. Trimming shortened V by 2 bases and J by 5 bases, and 10 bases separated the two germline ends. CDR3 size: 13 residues. Germline CDR1 SGHVS, CDR2 FQNEAQ. CDR3 loop: CASSLIRFHEQYF. The CDR3 nucleotides are TGTGCCAGCAGCTTAATCAGGTTCCACGAGCAGTACTTC.

The gene calls are TRBV4-3 and TRBJ2-1; D possibly uses TRBD1 or TRBD2 (6 bases each). Deletions cut 4 bases from V and 6 bases from J, with 10 bases between. Germline V gene lookup returns CDR1 LGHNA and CDR2 YSLEER. The CDR3 has 13 residues. The CDR3 DNA follows: TGCGCCAGCAGCCGAGAGGGGGGCAATGAGCAGTTCTTC. The encoded protein is CASSREGGNEQFF.

This chain connects TRBV29-1 to TRBJ1-1; D ambiguous. With 6 bases removed from V and 1 base from J, the gap between germline ends came to 9 bases. The CDR3 contains 12 residues. From germline, CDR1 is SQVTM and CDR2 ANQGSEA. This CDR3 is CSVDRENTEAFF. DNA of the CDR3: TGCAGCGTGGATCGGGAGAACACTGAAGCTTTCTTT. Complete variable domain (other parts from reference TRBV29-1 and TRBJ1-1): SAVISQKPSRDICQRGTSLTIQCQVDSQVTMMFWYRQQPGQSLTLIATANQGSEATYESGFVIDKFPISRPNLTFSTLTVSNMSPEDSSIYLCSVDRENTEAFFGQGTRLTVV.